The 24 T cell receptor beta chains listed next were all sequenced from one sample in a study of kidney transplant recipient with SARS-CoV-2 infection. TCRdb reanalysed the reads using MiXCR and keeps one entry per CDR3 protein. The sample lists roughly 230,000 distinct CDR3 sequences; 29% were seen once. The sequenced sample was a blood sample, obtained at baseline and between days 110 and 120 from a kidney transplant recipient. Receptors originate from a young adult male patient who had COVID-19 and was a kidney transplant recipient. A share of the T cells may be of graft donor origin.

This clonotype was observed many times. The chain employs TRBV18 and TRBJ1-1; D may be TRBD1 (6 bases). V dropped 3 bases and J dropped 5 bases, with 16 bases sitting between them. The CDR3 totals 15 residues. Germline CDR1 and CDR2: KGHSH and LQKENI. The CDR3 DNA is TGTGCCAGCTCACCTGAGGGGGGGGGGCGAACTGAAGCTTTCTTT. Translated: CASSPEGGGRTEAFF.

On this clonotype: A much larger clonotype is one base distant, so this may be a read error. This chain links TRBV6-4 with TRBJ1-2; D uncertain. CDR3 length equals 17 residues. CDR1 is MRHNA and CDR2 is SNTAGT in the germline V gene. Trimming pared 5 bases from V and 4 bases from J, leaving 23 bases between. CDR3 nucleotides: TGTGCCAGCAGTAGTCGAACCTCACGCGGAAAGACCTATGGCTACACCTTC. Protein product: CASSSRTSRGKTYGYTF.

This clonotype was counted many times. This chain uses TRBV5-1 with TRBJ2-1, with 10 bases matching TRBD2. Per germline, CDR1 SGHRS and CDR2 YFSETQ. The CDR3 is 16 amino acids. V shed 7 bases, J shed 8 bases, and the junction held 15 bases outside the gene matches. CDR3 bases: TGCGCCAGCCTTCCTTTGGTGGCTAGCGGGAGAGATGAGCAGTTCTTC. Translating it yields CASLPLVASGRDEQFF.

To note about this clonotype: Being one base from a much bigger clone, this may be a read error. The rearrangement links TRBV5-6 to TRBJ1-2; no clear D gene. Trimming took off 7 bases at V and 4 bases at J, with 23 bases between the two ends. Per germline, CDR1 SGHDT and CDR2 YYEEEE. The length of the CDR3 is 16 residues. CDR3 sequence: CASADGNSRKTYGYTF. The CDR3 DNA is TGTGCCAGCGCAGATGGCAATAGTCGAAAGACCTATGGCTACACCTTC.

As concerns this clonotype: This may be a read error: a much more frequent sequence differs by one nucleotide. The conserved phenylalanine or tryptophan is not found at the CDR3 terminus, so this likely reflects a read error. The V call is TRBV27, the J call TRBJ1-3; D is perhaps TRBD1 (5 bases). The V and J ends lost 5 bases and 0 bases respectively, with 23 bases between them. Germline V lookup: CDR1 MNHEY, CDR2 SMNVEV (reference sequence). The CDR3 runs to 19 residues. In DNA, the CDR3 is TGTGCCAGCAGTCTACATTTACCCCGACCGGGGCTCTCTGGAAACACCATATATTCT. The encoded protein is CASSLHLPRPGLSGNTIYS.

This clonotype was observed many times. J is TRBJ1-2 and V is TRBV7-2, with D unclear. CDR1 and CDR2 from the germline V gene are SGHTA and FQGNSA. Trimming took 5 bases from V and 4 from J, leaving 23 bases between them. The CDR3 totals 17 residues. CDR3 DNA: TGTGCCAGCAGCACCATGAGCAGAGACGGAAAGACCTATGGCTACACCTTC. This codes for CASSTMSRDGKTYGYTF. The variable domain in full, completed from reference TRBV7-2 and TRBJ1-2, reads GAGVSQSPSNKVTEKGKDVELRCDPISGHTALYWYRQSLGQGLEFLIYFQGNSAPDKSGLPSDRFSAERTGGSVSTLTIQRTQQEDSAVYLCASSTMSRDGKTYGYTFGSGTRLTVV.

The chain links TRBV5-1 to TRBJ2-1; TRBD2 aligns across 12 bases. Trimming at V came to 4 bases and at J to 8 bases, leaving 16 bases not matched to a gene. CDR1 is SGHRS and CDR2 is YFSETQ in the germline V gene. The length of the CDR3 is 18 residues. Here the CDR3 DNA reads TGCGCCAGCAGCCCCTGGGGAACTAGCGGGAGGATGTACCATGAGCAGTTCTTC. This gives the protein CASSPWGTSGRMYHEQFF.

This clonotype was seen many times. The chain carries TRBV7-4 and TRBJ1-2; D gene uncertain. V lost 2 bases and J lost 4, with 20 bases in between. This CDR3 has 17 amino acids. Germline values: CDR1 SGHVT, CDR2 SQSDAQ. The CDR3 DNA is TGTGCCAGCAGCTTACCGGATTCAGCTCGAAAGACCTATGGCTACACCTTC. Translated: CASSLPDSARKTYGYTF. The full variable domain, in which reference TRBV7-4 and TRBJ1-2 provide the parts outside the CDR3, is GAGVSQSPRYKVAKRGRDVALRCDSISGHVTLYWYRQTLGQGSEVLTYSQSDAQRDKSGRPSGRFSAERPERSVSTLKIQRTEQGDSAVYLCASSLPDSARKTYGYTFGSGTRLTVV.

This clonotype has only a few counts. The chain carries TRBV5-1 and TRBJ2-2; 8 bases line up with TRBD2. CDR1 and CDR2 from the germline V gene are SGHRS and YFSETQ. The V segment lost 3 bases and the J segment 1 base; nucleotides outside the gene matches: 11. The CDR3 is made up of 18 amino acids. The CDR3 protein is CASSSTLAGTLNTGELFF. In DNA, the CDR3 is TGCGCCAGCAGCTCGACCCTAGCGGGTACATTGAACACCGGGGAGCTGTTTTTT.

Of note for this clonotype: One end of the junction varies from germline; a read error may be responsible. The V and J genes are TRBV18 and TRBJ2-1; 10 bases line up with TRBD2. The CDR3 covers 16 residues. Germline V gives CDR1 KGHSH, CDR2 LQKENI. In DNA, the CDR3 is TGTACCAGCTCACCACTGAAGGGACTAGCGAAAGATGAGCAGTTCTTC. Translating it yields CTSSPLKGLAKDEQFF. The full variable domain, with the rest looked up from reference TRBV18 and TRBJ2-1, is NAGVMQNPRHLVRRRGQEARLRCSPMKGHSHVYWYRQLPEEGLKFMVYLQKENIIDESGMPKERFSAEFPKEGPSILRIQQVVRGDSAAYFCTSSPLKGLAKDEQFFGPGTRLTVL.

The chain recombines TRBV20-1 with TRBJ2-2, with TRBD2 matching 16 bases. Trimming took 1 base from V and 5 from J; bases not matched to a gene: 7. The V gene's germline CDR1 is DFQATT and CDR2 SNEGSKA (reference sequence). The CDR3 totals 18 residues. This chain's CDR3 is CSARAGTSGGAKTGELFF. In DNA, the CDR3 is TGCAGTGCTAGAGCCGGGACTAGCGGGGGGGCCAAGACCGGGGAGCTGTTTTTT.

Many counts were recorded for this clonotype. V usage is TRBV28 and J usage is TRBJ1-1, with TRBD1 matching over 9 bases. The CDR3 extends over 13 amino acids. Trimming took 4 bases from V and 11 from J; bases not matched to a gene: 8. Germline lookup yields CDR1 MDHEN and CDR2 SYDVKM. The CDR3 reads CASSSSGQGYAFF. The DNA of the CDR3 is TGTGCCAGCAGTTCCTCGGGACAGGGATATGCTTTCTTT.

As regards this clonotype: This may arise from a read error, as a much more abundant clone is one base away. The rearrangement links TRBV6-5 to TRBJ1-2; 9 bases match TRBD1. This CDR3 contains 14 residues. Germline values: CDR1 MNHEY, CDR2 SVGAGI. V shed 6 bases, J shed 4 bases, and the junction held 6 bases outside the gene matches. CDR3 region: CASRRDREPYGYTF. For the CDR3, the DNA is TGTGCCAGCAGGCGGGACAGGGAACCCTATGGCTACACCTTC.

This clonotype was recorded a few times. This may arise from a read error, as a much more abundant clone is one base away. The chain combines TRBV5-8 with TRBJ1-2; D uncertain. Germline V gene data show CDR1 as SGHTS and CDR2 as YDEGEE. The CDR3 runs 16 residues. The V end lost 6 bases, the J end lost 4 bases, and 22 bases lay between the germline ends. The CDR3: CASIHTHPRKTYGYTF. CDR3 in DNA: TGTGCCAGCATTCACACTCATCCACGAAAGACCTATGGCTACACCTTC. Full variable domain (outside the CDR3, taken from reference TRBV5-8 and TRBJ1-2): EAGVTQSPTHLIKTRGQQATLRCSPISGHTSVYWYQQALGLGLQFLLWYDEGEERNRGNFPPRFSGRQFPNYSSELNVNALELEDSALYLCASIHTHPRKTYGYTFGSGTRLTVV.

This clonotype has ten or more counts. The CDR3 bases are TGTGCCTGGAGCGGGGCTAGCGTTGAGACCCAGTACTTC. Amino acid sequence: CAWSGASVETQYF. V usage is TRBV30 and J usage is TRBJ2-5, with a possible D match to TRBD2 (6 bases). Germline values: CDR1 GTSNPN, CDR2 SVGIG (reference sequence). The CDR3 is made up of 13 amino acids. Trimming shortened V by 3 bases and J by 5 bases, and 13 bases separated the two germline ends.

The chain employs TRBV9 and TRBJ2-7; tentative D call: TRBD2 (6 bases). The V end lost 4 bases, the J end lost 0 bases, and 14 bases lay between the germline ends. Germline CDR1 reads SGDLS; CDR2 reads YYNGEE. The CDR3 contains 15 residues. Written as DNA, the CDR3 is TGTGCCAGCAGCCCCACTAGCAGGAGCTCCTACGAGCAGTACTTC. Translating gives CASSPTSRSSYEQYF.

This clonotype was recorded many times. For the CDR3, the DNA is TGTGCCAGCAGTGAGGGAGGGCTACCTATCGGATCACCCCTCCACTTT. It is translated as CASSEGGLPIGSPLHF. The chain combines TRBV25-1 with TRBJ1-6; D ambiguous. CDR1 is MGHDK, CDR2 SYGVNS, per germline. The V end was cut by 3 bases, the J end by 10 bases, with 19 bases between. The CDR3 is 16 residues long.

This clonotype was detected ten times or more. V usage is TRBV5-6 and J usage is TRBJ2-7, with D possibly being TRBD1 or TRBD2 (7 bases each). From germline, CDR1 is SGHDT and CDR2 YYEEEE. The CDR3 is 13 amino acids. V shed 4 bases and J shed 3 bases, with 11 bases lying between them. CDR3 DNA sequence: TGTGCCAGCAGCGCAGGGGGGGACTACGAGCAGTACTTC. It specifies CASSAGGDYEQYF.

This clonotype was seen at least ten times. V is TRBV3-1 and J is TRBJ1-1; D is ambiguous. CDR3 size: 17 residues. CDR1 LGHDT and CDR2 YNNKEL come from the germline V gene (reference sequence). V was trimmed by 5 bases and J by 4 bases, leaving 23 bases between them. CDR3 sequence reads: CASSTVHPISIRTEAFF. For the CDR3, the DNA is TGTGCCAGCAGCACCGTACATCCCATTTCAATTCGCACTGAAGCTTTCTTT. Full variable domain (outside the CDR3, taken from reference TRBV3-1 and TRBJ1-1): DTAVSQTPKYLVTQMGNDKSIKCEQNLGHDTMYWYKQDSKKFLKIMFSYNNKELIINETVPNRFSPKSPDKAHLNLHINSLELGDSAVYFCASSTVHPISIRTEAFFGQGTRLTVV.

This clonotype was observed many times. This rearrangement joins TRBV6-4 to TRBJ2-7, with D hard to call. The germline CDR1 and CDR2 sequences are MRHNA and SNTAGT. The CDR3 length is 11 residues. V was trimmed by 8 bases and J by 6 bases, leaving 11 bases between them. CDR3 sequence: CASPILGEQYF. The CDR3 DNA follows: TGTGCCAGCCCAATCTTGGGCGAGCAGTACTTC.

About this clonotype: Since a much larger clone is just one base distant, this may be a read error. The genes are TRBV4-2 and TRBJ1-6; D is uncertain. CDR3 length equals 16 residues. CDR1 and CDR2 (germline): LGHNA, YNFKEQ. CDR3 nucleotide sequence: TGTGCCAACAGCCAAGATCGGCGAAACGATAATTCACCCCTCCACTTT. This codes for CANSQDRRNDNSPLHF.

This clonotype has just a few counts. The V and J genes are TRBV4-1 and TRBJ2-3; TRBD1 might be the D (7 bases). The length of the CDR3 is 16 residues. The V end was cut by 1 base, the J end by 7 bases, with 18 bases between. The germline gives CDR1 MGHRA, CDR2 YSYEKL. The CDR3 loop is CASSQGDRARGHTQYF. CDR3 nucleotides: TGCGCCAGCAGCCAAGGAGACAGGGCCCGGGGGCATACGCAGTATTTT.

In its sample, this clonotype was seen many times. The CDR3 protein is CASSFAGLEQYF. The CDR3 nucleotides read TGTGCCAGCAGCTTCGCGGGGCTCGAGCAGTACTTC. The chain links TRBV11-2 to TRBJ2-7, with D tentatively TRBD2 (6 bases). The V end was cut by 3 bases, the J end by 6 bases, with 9 bases between. Per germline, CDR1 SGHAT and CDR2 FQNNGV. The length of the CDR3 is 12 residues.

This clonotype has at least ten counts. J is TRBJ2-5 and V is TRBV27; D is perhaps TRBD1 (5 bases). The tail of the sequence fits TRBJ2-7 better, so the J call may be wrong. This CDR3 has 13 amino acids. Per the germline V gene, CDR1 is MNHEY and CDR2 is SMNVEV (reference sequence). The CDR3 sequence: CASSRVGLYEQYF. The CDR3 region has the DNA TGTGCCAGCAGCAGGGTGGGTCTCTACGAGCAGTACTTC.